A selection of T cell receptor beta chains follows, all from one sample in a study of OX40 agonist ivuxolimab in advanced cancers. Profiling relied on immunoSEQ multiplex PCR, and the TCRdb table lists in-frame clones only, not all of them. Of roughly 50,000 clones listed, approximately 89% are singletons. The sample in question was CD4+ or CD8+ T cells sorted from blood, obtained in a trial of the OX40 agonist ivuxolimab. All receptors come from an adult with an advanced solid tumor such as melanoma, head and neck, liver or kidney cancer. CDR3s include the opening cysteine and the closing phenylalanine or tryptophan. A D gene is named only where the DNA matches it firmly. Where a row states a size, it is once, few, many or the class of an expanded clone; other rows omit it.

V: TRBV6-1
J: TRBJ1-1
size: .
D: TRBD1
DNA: TGTGCCAGCAGTGAAATCTACAGGGGGGAAGGTGAAGCTTTCTTT
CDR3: CASSEIYRGEGEAFF

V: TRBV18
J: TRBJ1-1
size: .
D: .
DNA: TGTGCCAGCTCGGCCGGCGAGGGCACTGAAGCTTTCTTT
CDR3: CASSAGEGTEAFF

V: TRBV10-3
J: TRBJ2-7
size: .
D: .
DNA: TGTGCCATCAGTGATGCAGGGTCCGAGCAGTACTTC
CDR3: CAISDAGSEQYF

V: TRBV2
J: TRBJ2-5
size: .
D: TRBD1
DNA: TGTGCCAGCAGTGAAGGACAGGGGTGGGAGACCCAGTACTTC
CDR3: CASSEGQGWETQYF

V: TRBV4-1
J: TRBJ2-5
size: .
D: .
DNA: TGCGCCAGCAGCCACCTCGACAACCAAGAGACCCAGTACTTC
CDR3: CASSHLDNQETQYF

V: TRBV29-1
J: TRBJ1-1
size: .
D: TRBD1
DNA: TGCAGCGGGGGGACAGGGGTTTGGGGCACTGAAGCTTTCTTT
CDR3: CSGGTGVWGTEAFF

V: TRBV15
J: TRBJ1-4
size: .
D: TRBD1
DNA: TGTGCCACCAGCAGGGGACAGGGGAGCGAAAAACTGTTTTTT
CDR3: CATSRGQGSEKLFF

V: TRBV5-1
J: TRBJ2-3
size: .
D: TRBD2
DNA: TGCGCCAGCAGCTTGGGTCCGGGACTAGCGGTTGCTACTAGCACAGATACGCAGTATTTT
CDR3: CASSLGPGLAVATSTDTQYF

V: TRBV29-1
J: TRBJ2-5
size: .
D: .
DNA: TGCAGCGTTGCTAGTGTTCGAGAGACCCAGTACTTC
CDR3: CSVASVRETQYF

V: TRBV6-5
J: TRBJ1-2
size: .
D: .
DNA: TGTGCCAGCAGTTACTTTGTTTGGGGGTATGGCTACACCTTC
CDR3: CASSYFVWGYGYTF

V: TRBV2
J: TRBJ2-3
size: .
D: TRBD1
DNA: TGTGCCAGCAGTGCGACAGGGTTTATTAACACAGATACGCAGTATTTT
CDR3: CASSATGFINTDTQYF

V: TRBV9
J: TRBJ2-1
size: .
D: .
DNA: TGTGCCAGCAGCGTAGGGGTGAATGAGCAGTTCTTC
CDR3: CASSVGVNEQFF

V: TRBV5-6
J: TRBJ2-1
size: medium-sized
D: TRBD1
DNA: TGTGCCAGCAGCCTTGAGACAGGGCACAATGAGCAGTTCTTC
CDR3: CASSLETGHNEQFF

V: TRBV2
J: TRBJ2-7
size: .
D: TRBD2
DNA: TGTGCCAGCAGCGATAGCGGGATTCGCTACGAGCAGTACTTC
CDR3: CASSDSGIRYEQYF

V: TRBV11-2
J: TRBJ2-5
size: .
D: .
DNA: TGTGCCAGCAGCTTAAACGGCGGTCAGCAAGAGACCCAGTACTTC
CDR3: CASSLNGGQQETQYF

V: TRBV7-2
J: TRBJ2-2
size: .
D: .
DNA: TGTGCCAGCAGCCCGGGACTCTACACCGGGGAGCTGTTTTTT
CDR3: CASSPGLYTGELFF

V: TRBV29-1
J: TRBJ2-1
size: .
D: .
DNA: TGCAGCGTTGAAAGGGCAGGGAACAATGAGCAGTTCTTC
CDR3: CSVERAGNNEQFF

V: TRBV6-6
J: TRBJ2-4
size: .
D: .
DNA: TGTGCCAGCAGCTGGGTAGAGGTACCCTCAAACATTCAGTACTTC
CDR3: CASSWVEVPSNIQYF

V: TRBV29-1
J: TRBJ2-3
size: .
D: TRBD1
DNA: TGCAGCGTTGAAGAGGCGCAGGACCGGGACAGGGTAGATACGCAGTATTTT
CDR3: CSVEEAQDRDRVDTQYF

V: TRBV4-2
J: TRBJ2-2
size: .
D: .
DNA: TGTGCCAGCAGCCAAGTAGGGTCCGGGGAGCTGTTTTTT
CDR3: CASSQVGSGELFF

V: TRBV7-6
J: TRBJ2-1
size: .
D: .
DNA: TGTGCCAGCAGCTTAGCCCCTCCAATTCAGGGAGGTGAGCAGTTCTTC
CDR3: CASSLAPPIQGGEQFF

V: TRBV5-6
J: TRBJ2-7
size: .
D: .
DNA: TGTGCCAGCAGCTTAAGCTCCTACGAGCAGTACTTC
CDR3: CASSLSSYEQYF

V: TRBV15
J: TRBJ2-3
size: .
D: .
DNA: TGTGCCACCACGACCGGGGGAAGCACAGATACGCAGTATTTT
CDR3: CATTTGGSTDTQYF

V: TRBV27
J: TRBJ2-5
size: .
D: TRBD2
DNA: TGTGCCAGCAGTTTGGCCCCGGGACTAGGGGAGGAGACCCAGTACTTC
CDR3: CASSLAPGLGEETQYF

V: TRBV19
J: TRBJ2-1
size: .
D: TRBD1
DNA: TGTGCCAGTAGTTTGACAGGGGGCTCCTACAATGAGCAGTTCTTC
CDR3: CASSLTGGSYNEQFF

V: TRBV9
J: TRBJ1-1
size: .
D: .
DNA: TGTGCCAGCAGCGTTTACTCAGGAACGAACACTGAAGCTTTCTTT
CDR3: CASSVYSGTNTEAFF

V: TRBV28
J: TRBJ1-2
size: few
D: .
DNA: TGTGCCAGCAGGCAAGACTATGGCTACACCTTC
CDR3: CASRQDYGYTF

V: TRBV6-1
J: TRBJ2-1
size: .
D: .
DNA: TGTGCCCTTTGGAGGGAAACAGACAATGAGCAGTTCTTC
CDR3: CALWRETDNEQFF

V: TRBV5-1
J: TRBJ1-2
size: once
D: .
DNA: TGCGCCAGCACCCTTGGCCAGGGCCGCTATGGCTACACCTTC
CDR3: CASTLGQGRYGYTF

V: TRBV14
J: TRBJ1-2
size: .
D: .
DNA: TGTGCCAGCAGCCAAGAAACGTGGGACCACTATGGCTACACCTTC
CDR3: CASSQETWDHYGYTF

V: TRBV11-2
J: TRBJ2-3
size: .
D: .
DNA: TGTGCCAGCAGCACCCCACGGGGGCCACTCACAGATACGCAGTATTTT
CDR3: CASSTPRGPLTDTQYF

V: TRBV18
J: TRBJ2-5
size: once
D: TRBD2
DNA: TGTGCCAGCTCAAAATCCGGGACTAGGGCCCAAGAGACCCAGTACTTC
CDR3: CASSKSGTRAQETQYF

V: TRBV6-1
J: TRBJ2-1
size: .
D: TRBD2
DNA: TGTGCCAGCACAAAGACTAGCGGGATATACAATGAGCAGTTCTTC
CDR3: CASTKTSGIYNEQFF

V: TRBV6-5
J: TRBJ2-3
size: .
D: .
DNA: TGTGCCAGCAGCCCCACTTGGGACACAGATACGCAGTATTTT
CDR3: CASSPTWDTDTQYF

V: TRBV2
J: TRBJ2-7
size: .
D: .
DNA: TGTGCCAGCGAAGGGGTCGGATTATCCTACGAGCAGTACTTC
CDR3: CASEGVGLSYEQYF

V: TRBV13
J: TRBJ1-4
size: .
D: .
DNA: TGTGCCAGCAGCCAGGGCTATGAAAAACTGTTTTTT
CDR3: CASSQGYEKLFF

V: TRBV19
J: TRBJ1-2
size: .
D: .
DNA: TGTGCCAGTAGTAACCGGGAGAACCTTGTCTATGGCTACACCTTC
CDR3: CASSNRENLVYGYTF

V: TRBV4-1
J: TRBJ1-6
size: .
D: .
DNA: TGCGCCAGCAGCCCTTCCGGCTCCTATAATTCACCCCTCCACTTT
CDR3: CASSPSGSYNSPLHF

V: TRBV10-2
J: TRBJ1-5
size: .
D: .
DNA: TGCGCCAGCAGTGAGCCCTATATGGGCCGCGGTGGCAATCAGCCCCAGCATTTT
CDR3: CASSEPYMGRGGNQPQHF

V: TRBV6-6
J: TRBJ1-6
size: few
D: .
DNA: TGTGCCAGCAGCTCCGGGGGCAATTCACCCCTCCACTTT
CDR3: CASSSGGNSPLHF